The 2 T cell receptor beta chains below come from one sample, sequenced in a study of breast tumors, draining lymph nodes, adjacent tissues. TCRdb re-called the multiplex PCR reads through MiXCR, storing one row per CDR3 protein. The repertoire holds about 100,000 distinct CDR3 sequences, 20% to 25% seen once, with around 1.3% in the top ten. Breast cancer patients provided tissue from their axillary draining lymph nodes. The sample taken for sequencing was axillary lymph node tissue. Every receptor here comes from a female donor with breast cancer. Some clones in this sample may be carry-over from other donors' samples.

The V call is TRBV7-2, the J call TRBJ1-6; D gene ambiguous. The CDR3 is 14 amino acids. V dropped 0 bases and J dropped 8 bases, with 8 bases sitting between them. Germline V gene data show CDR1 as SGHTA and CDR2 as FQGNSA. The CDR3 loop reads CASSLAWFDSPLHF. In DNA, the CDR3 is TGTGCCAGCAGCTTAGCATGGTTCGATTCACCCCTCCACTTT.

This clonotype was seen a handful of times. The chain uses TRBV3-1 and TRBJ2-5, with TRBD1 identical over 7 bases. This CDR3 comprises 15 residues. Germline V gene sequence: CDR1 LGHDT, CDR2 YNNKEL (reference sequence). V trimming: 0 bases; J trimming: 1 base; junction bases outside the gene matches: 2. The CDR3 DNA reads TGTGCCAGCAGCCAAGAGGGACAGATCCAAGAGACCCAGTACTTC. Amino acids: CASSQEGQIQETQYF.